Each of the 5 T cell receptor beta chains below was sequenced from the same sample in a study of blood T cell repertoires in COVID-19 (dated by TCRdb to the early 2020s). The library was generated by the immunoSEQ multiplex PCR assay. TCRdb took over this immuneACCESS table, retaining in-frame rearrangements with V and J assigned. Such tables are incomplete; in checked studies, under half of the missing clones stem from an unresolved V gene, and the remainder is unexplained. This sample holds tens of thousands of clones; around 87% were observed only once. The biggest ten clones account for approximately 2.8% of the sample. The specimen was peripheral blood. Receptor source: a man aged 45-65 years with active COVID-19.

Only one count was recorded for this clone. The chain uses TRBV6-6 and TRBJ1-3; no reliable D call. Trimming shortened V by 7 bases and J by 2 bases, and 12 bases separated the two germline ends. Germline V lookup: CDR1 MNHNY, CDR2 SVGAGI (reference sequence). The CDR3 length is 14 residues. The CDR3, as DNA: TGTGCCAGCATCCCCTCCGTCCCTGGAAACACCATATATTTT. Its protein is CASIPSVPGNTIYF.

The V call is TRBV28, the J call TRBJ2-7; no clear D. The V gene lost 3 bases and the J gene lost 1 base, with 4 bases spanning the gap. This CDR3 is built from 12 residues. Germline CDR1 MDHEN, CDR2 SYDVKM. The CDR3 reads CASSFLSYEQYF. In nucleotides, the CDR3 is TGTGCCAGCAGTTTTCTGTCCTACGAGCAGTACTTC.

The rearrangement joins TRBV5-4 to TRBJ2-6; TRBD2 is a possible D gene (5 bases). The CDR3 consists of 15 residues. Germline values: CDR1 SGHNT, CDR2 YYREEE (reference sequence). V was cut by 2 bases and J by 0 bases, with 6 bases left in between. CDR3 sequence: CASSFGSSGANVLTF. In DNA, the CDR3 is TGTGCCAGCAGCTTTGGGAGCTCTGGGGCCAACGTCCTGACTTTC.

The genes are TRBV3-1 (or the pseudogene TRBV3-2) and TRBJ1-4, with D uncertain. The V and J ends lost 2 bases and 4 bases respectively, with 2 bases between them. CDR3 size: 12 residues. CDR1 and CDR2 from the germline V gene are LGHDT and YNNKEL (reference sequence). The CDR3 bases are TGTGCCAGCAGCCAACGTAATGAAAAACTGTTTTTT. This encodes CASSQRNEKLFF.

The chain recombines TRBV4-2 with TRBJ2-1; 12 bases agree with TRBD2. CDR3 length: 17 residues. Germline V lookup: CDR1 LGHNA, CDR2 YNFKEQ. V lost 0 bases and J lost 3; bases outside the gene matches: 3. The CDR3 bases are TGTGCCAGCAGCCAAGAGGCTAGCGGGGGGGTCTACAATGAGCAGTTCTTC. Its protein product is CASSQEASGGVYNEQFF.